This entry lists 19 T cell receptor beta chains sequenced from one sample in a study of breast tumors, draining lymph nodes, adjacent tissues. MiXCR was run by TCRdb on the multiplex PCR reads, yielding one entry per CDR3 protein. The sample records 150,000 to 200,000 distinct CDR3 sequences, 33% being singletons. The lymph nodes were axillary draining lymph nodes from breast cancer patients. Material for sequencing was axillary lymph node tissue. Receptors were obtained from a female donor with breast cancer. Some clones in this sample may be carry-over from other donors' samples.

As regards this clonotype: This likely comes from a read error, as the CDR3 has no conserved phenylalanine or tryptophan at its end. The chain joins TRBV12-3 or TRBV12-4 to TRBJ2-1; 13 bases align to TRBD2. The CDR3 runs 16 residues. The junction had 10 bases not matched to a gene; V was cut back by 7 bases and J by 7 bases. This CDR3 reads CASTNPGTSGENEQFL. CDR3 bases: TGTGCCAGCACCAACCCCGGGACTAGCGGGGAAAATGAGCAGTTCCTC.

There are a few counts of this clonotype. Since a much larger clone is just one base distant, this may be a read error. The genes are TRBV6-1 and TRBJ1-2, with D hard to call. Germline assignment: CDR1 MNHNS and CDR2 SASEGT. CDR3 length: 15 residues. V lost 6 bases and J 2 bases, leaving 16 bases between the germline ends. The CDR3 DNA follows: TGTGCCAGCAGGCACCTAGGACGGCAAAACTATGGCTACACCTTC. It translates to CASRHLGRQNYGYTF.

This clonotype has at least ten counts. The rearrangement links TRBV20-1 to TRBJ2-7, with D possibly TRBD1 on 5 matching bases. CDR1 is DFQATT and CDR2 is SNEGSKA in the germline V gene (reference sequence). V lost 3 bases to trimming and J lost 3 bases, with 15 bases between them. The CDR3 is 14 residues long. The CDR3: CSARIRESLYEQYF. As DNA, the CDR3 is TGCAGTGCTAGGATCAGGGAATCCCTCTACGAGCAGTACTTC.

The chain carries TRBV12-5 and TRBJ2-2; the match to TRBD2 covers 12 bases. CDR3 length: 15 amino acids. CDR1 is LGHNT and CDR2 is FRNRAP in the germline V gene. This CDR3 is CASSTSGRRTGELFF. In nucleotides, the CDR3 is TGTGCCAGCAGTACTAGCGGGAGGAGGACCGGGGAGCTGTTTTTT.

To note about this clonotype: A much larger clone sits a single nucleotide away, making a read error possible. The V and J genes are TRBV12-3 or TRBV12-4 and TRBJ2-1; TRBD2 aligns across 12 bases. The CDR3 loop spans 20 amino acids. CDR3 sequence (DNA): TGTGCCAGCAGTTTAGGACGACTAGCGGGAGTCATGGGCACCTACAATGAGCAGCTCTTC. It specifies CASSLGRLAGVMGTYNEQLF.

This clonotype was recorded a few times. This may be a read error, as it is one base from a much larger clone. This rearrangement joins TRBV20-1 to TRBJ2-7; a possible D gene is TRBD1 (5 bases). Germline V CDR1 and CDR2: DFQATT, SNEGSKA (reference sequence). The CDR3 has 12 residues. Between the trimmed V and J ends, which lost 7 bases and 4 bases, there was a span of 14 bases. CDR3: CSVARDGYEQYF. CDR3 nucleotides: TGCAGTGTTGCCAGGGATGGATACGAGCAGTACTTC.

This clonotype showed up many times. The V gene is TRBV7-3, the J gene TRBJ2-1, with TRBD2 matching over 9 bases. CDR1 and CDR2 from the germline V gene are SGHTA and FQGTGA. CDR3 length: 15 residues. V lost 2 bases, J lost 8 bases, and 7 bases stayed unmatched. In DNA, the CDR3 is TGTGCCAGCAGCTTAGGGCTAGCGGGACCCGATGAGCAGTTCTTC. Translation gives CASSLGLAGPDEQFF.

This clonotype was seen more than once but under ten times. V gene TRBV7-9 combines with J gene TRBJ1-1; possibly TRBD1 for D (5 bases). Trimming pared 4 bases from V and 6 bases from J, leaving 15 bases between. CDR1 is SEHNR, CDR2 FQNEAQ, per germline (reference sequence). This CDR3 spans 14 amino acids. The CDR3 loop is CASSSRGEWAEAFF. The CDR3 DNA is TGTGCCAGCAGCTCCCGGGGGGAGTGGGCTGAAGCTTTCTTT.

This clonotype was counted many times. The rearrangement joins TRBV7-3 to TRBJ2-1; 7 bases agree with TRBD1. After removal of 5 bases from V and 3 bases from J, the junction contained 10 bases not matched to a gene. This CDR3 spans 16 amino acids. Germline V gives CDR1 SGHTA, CDR2 FQGTGA. CDR3 in amino acids: CASSPSPGQLYNEQFF. For the CDR3, the DNA is TGTGCCAGCAGCCCCAGTCCGGGACAGCTCTACAATGAGCAGTTCTTC.

Concerning this clonotype: Being one base from a much bigger clone, this may be a read error. This chain links TRBV5-5 with TRBJ2-1; 8 bases fit TRBD1. Germline V gene sequence: CDR1 SGHKS, CDR2 YYEKEE (reference sequence). With 1 base clipped from V and 9 bases from J, the junction kept 3 bases outside the gene matches. The CDR3 sequence is 13 residues long. Here the CDR3 reads CASSLQQGVEQFF. The CDR3 region has the DNA TGTGCCAGCAGCTTGCAACAGGGGGTTGAGCAGTTCTTC. Combining the CDR3 with reference TRBV5-5 and TRBJ2-1 gives the whole variable domain DAGVTQSPTHLIKTRGQQVTLRCSPISGHKSVSWYQQVLGQGPQFIFQYYEKEERGRGNFPDRFSARQFPNYSSELNVNALLLGDSALYLCASSLQQGVEQFFGPGTRLTVL.

Ten or more counts support this clonotype. The DNA for the CDR3 is TGTGCCAGCAGTGGACAGGGGGGGTACTATGGCTACACCTTC. Its protein product is CASSGQGGYYGYTF. The chain carries TRBV2 and TRBJ1-2, with 9 nucleotides matching TRBD1. This CDR3 contains 14 residues. With 4 bases clipped from V and 3 bases from J, the junction kept 3 bases outside the gene matches. Germline values: CDR1 SNHLY, CDR2 FYNNEI.

This clonotype has at least ten counts. The rearrangement uses TRBV2 and TRBJ2-1, with a weak D call TRBD2 (5 bases). Per germline, CDR1 SNHLY and CDR2 FYNNEI. Trimming cost V 7 bases and J 4 bases, with 14 bases left between them. The CDR3 contains 14 residues. CDR3 residues: CASNRGVVYNEQFF. In DNA, the CDR3 is TGTGCCAGCAATCGGGGTGTAGTTTACAATGAGCAGTTCTTC.

This clonotype was recorded only once. A much larger clonotype is one base distant, so this may be a read error. J is TRBJ2-5 and V is TRBV9; no clear D gene. The V gene's germline CDR1 is SGDLS and CDR2 YYNGEE. The CDR3 totals 14 residues. CDR3 nucleotide sequence: TGTGCCAGCAGCCAAGTGGAGACTGCCGTGACCCAGTCCTTC. Its protein product is CASSQVETAVTQSF.

As regards this clonotype: Just one base apart from a much larger clone, this may be a read error. The chain employs TRBV14 and TRBJ2-7; the match to TRBD2 covers 12 bases. Per germline, CDR1 SGHDN and CDR2 FVKESK. The CDR3 length is 16 residues. The CDR3 reads CASSHGTSGLLYAQYF. The CDR3 DNA reads as TGTGCCAGCAGCCATGGGACTAGCGGGTTACTCTACGCGCAGTACTTC. Variable domain in full (rest from reference TRBV14 and TRBJ2-7): EAGVTQFPSHSVIEKGQTVTLRCDPISGHDNLYWYRRVMGKEIKFLLHFVKESKQDESGMPNNRFLAERTGGTYSTLKVQPAELEDSGVYFCASSHGTSGLLYAQYFGPGTRLTVT.

This chain uses TRBV20-1 with TRBJ2-5, with 9 bases that match TRBD2. V trimming: 3 bases; J trimming: 5 bases; junction bases outside the gene matches: 10. CDR1 is DFQATT, CDR2 SNEGSKA, per germline (reference sequence). The CDR3 contains 15 residues. The CDR3 nucleotides are TGCAGTGCTAGCGGGGCAGCGGGGGGATGGGAGACCCAGTACTTC. As protein: CSASGAAGGWETQYF.

This clonotype occurred many times. This sequence joins TRBV5-1 and TRBJ2-2; D remains ambiguous. CDR1 and CDR2 from the germline V gene are SGHRS and YFSETQ. The germline V and J ends were trimmed by 0 bases and 2 bases, with 5 bases remaining between them. This CDR3 has 14 amino acids. The CDR3 nucleotides are TGCGCCAGCAGCTTGGGGTTCAACACCGGGGAGCTGTTTTTT. It specifies CASSLGFNTGELFF.

V is TRBV19 and J is TRBJ1-4; 9 nucleotides line up with TRBD1. Germline V gene data show CDR1 as LNHDA and CDR2 as SQIVND (reference sequence). The CDR3 length is 15 residues. Trimming took 8 bases from V and 0 from J; bases not matched to a gene: 4. The CDR3 DNA follows: TGTGCCAGTCGACAGGGGGAGGCAACTAATGAAAAACTGTTTTTT. Residues: CASRQGEATNEKLFF.

This clonotype was counted many times. This chain joins TRBV9 and TRBJ1-3, with 8 bases aligning to TRBD1. The length of the CDR3 is 17 residues. The V and J ends lost 4 bases and 0 bases, in that order; junction bases with no gene match: 9. Per germline, CDR1 SGDLS and CDR2 YYNGEE. Here the CDR3 reads CASSPPDRGFSGNTIYF. The CDR3 nucleotides read TGTGCCAGCAGCCCCCCCGACAGGGGATTCTCTGGAAACACCATATATTTT.

The J gene is TRBJ2-5, the V gene TRBV13; D tentatively fits TRBD1 or TRBD2 (5 bases each). This CDR3 region has 12 residues. V lost 5 bases to trimming and J lost 3 bases, with 7 bases between them. Germline V CDR1 and CDR2: PRHDT, FYEKMQ (reference sequence). CDR3 residues: CASSMGEETQYF. The CDR3 DNA reads as TGTGCCAGCAGCATGGGGGAAGAGACCCAGTACTTC.